The 22 T cell receptor beta chains below come from one sample, sequenced in a study of blood T cell repertoires in COVID-19 (dated by TCRdb to 2020 to 2021). Libraries came from the immunoSEQ multiplex PCR assay. TCRdb mirrors the immuneACCESS table, restricted to in-frame sequences. Some clones are absent from its copies; in checked studies, under half trace to an unresolved V gene, and the reason for the others is unknown. This sample holds 150,000 or so clones; less than 80% were observed only once. The ten largest clones add up to roughly 4.7% of the sample. Sample: peripheral blood. All receptors come from a woman of 80 years or more with active or convalescent COVID-19.

The J gene is TRBJ2-6, the V gene TRBV18; no firm D call. The CDR3 runs to 15 residues. Germline V CDR1 and CDR2: KGHSH, LQKENI. The V end lost 6 bases, the J end lost 0 bases, and 9 bases lay between the germline ends. CDR3 protein: CASSPDNSGANVLTF. For the CDR3, the DNA is TGTGCCAGCTCTCCTGACAACTCTGGGGCCAACGTCCTGACTTTC. Complete variable domain (other parts from reference TRBV18 and TRBJ2-6): NAGVMQNPRHLVRRRGQEARLRCSPMKGHSHVYWYRQLPEEGLKFMVYLQKENIIDESGMPKERFSAEFPKEGPSILRIQQVVRGDSAAYFCASSPDNSGANVLTFGAGSRLTVL.

The chain carries TRBV6-5 and TRBJ2-7; 8 nucleotides align to TRBD2. The CDR3 extends over 15 amino acids. J was trimmed by 0 bases and V by 6 bases; bases with no gene match: 7. The germline CDR1 and CDR2 sequences are MNHEY and SVGAGI. The CDR3 DNA is TGTGCCAGCAGGCTAACCGGGGGGGCCTCCTACGAGCAGTACTTC. Its protein product is CASRLTGGASYEQYF.

This clone was seen a handful of times. The chain employs TRBV18 and TRBJ2-5; D unclear. V lost 6 bases, J lost 5 bases, and 7 bases lay in between. CDR1 is KGHSH and CDR2 is LQKENI in the germline V gene. CDR3 length: 11 amino acids. The CDR3 sequence: CASSPRETQYF. The CDR3 nucleotides read TGTGCCAGCTCGCCGAGGGAGACCCAGTACTTC.

This clone has just a few counts. The V gene is TRBV18, the J gene TRBJ1-2; D perhaps matches TRBD1 (6 bases). Germline CDR1 KGHSH, CDR2 LQKENI. V was pared by 4 bases and J by 4 bases, with 13 bases between. The CDR3 is 14 residues long. Here the CDR3 DNA reads TGTGCCAGCTCACGCCGAGAGGGGGTCTATGGCTACACCTTC. It yields the protein CASSRREGVYGYTF.

This chain joins TRBV5-1 and TRBJ2-2, with TRBD1 matching 8 bases. The trim removed 7 bases at V and 7 bases at J, leaving 9 bases unmatched. The CDR3 extends over 14 amino acids. Germline CDR1 is SGHRS and CDR2 is YFSETQ. The CDR3 spells CASGQGGRGGELFF. In nucleotides, the CDR3 is TGCGCCAGCGGACAGGGCGGCCGTGGCGGGGAGCTGTTTTTT.

This clone was observed a single time. The V and J genes are TRBV6-2 or TRBV6-3 and TRBJ2-3; 7 bases fit TRBD2. The germline CDR1 and CDR2 sequences are MNHEY and SVGEGT. This CDR3 is built from 16 residues. J gave up 0 bases and V 4 bases, and 7 bases lay outside the gene matches. CDR3 protein: CASSSNSGVSTDTQYF. CDR3 bases: TGTGCCAGCAGTTCCAACAGCGGGGTGAGCACAGATACGCAGTATTTT.

At least ten counts were recorded for this clone. V and J are TRBV10-1 and TRBJ2-7; 7 bases line up with TRBD1. The CDR3 covers 13 residues. Germline V CDR1 and CDR2: WNHNN, SYGVQD (reference sequence). V gave up 5 bases and J gave up 6 bases; unmatched junction bases: 7. The CDR3 spells CASSKNYRGEQYF. In DNA form, the CDR3 reads TGCGCCAGCAGTAAGAACTACAGGGGCGAGCAGTACTTC.

The chain is built from TRBV6-5 and TRBJ2-1; D is perhaps TRBD2 (6 bases). The germline gives CDR1 MNHEY, CDR2 SVGAGI. This CDR3 region has 11 residues. V shed 3 bases and J shed 12 bases, with 9 bases lying between them. The CDR3, as DNA: TGTGCCAGCAGTTATATGGGGGGGCAGTTCTTC. It translates to CASSYMGGQFF.

The rearrangement joins TRBV6-5 to TRBJ1-6; the D is unclear. Trimming took 6 bases from V and 6 from J, leaving 9 bases between them. Germline V gene data show CDR1 as MNHEY and CDR2 as SVGAGI. The CDR3 runs to 13 residues. The CDR3: CASSREGNSPLHF. CDR3 sequence (DNA): TGTGCCAGCAGCAGAGAGGGTAATTCACCCCTCCACTTT.

The chain couples TRBV7-2 to TRBJ1-6; D unclear. The germline gives CDR1 SGHTA, CDR2 FQGNSA. The V and J ends lost 3 bases and 7 bases respectively, with 7 bases between them. The CDR3 length is 13 residues. The CDR3 DNA is TGTGCCAGCAGCTTCTCAGTGAATTCACCCCTCCACTTT. Amino acid sequence: CASSFSVNSPLHF.

V gene TRBV27 combines with J gene TRBJ1-4; 7 positions agree with TRBD1. The CDR3 consists of 17 residues. CDR1 and CDR2 from the germline V gene are MNHEY and SMNVEV (reference sequence). J lost 8 bases, V lost 2 bases, and 14 bases had no gene match. The CDR3 DNA sequence: TGTGCCAGCAGTTTAGCGGGGCAACCGGGACAGCGGGAAAAACTGTTTTTT. Translated: CASSLAGQPGQREKLFF.

The chain uses TRBV6-2 or TRBV6-3 and TRBJ1-4; D may be TRBD1 (6 bases). V was shortened by 4 bases and J by 8 bases, with 14 bases between the two germline ends. Germline V lookup: CDR1 MNHEY, CDR2 SVGEGT. The CDR3 covers 14 residues. The CDR3 DNA sequence: TGTGCCAGCAGTTGGACAGACTGGAGGGAAAAACTGTTTTTT. The encoded protein is CASSWTDWREKLFF.

The genes are TRBV19 and TRBJ1-2; 8 bases line up with TRBD1. This CDR3 has 14 residues. After removal of 7 bases from V and 0 bases from J, the junction contained 4 bases not matched to a gene. In germline, CDR1 is LNHDA, CDR2 SQIVND (reference sequence). CDR3 amino acids: CASMRTGSNYGYTF. Here the CDR3 DNA reads TGTGCCAGTATGAGGACAGGGTCTAACTATGGCTACACCTTC. Filled out from reference TRBV19 and TRBJ1-2, the complete variable domain reads DGGITQSPKYLFRKEGQNVTLSCEQNLNHDAMYWYRQDPGQGLRLIYYSQIVNDFQKGDIAEGYSVSREKKESFPLTVTSAQKNPTAFYLCASMRTGSNYGYTFGSGTRLTVV.

This clone has only a few counts. DNA for the CDR3: TGTGCCAGCAGTCTACGACAGGGGAACAATCAGCCCCAGCATTTT. It codes for CASSLRQGNNQPQHF. V gene TRBV27 combines with J gene TRBJ1-5; 8 bases match TRBD1. The CDR3 consists of 15 residues. Unmatched junction bases numbered 6, after V lost 5 bases and J lost 3 bases. Germline V CDR1 and CDR2: MNHEY, SMNVEV (reference sequence).

The chain is built from TRBV18 and TRBJ1-1; 7 bases fit TRBD1. Germline V CDR1 and CDR2: KGHSH, LQKENI. V lost 4 bases to trimming and J lost 0 bases; unmatched junction nucleotides: 2. CDR3 length equals 14 residues. The CDR3 sequence is CASSRDSLNTEAFF. The CDR3 DNA follows: TGTGCCAGCTCACGGGACAGCCTGAACACTGAAGCTTTCTTT.

The chain joins TRBV18 to TRBJ2-1; TRBD2 might be the D (5 bases). The CDR3 contains 19 residues. Germline CDR1 and CDR2: KGHSH and LQKENI. With 1 base removed from V and 9 bases from J, the gap between germline ends came to 28 bases. The CDR3 nucleotides are TGTGCCAGCTCACCACTTTTCGGGTCAGTGCAGAGGGTTGGTAGTGAGCAGTTCTTC. Translating it yields CASSPLFGSVQRVGSEQFF.

The J gene is TRBJ2-2, the V gene TRBV25-1; 9 bases are shared with TRBD1. The CDR3 is 15 amino acids. Germline CDR1 MGHDK, CDR2 SYGVNS. The trim removed 3 bases at V and 6 bases at J, leaving 5 bases unmatched. CDR3 sequence (DNA): TGTGCCAGCAGTGACCCGGGACAGGGACCCGGGGAGCTGTTTTTT. Residues: CASSDPGQGPGELFF.

The chain recombines TRBV4-3 with TRBJ1-1, with TRBD1 as a possible D gene (5 bases). V dropped 1 base and J dropped 2 bases, with 14 bases sitting between them. Looked up from germline, CDR1 is LGHNA and CDR2 is YSLEER. The CDR3 runs 16 residues. The CDR3 nucleotides read TGCGCCAGCAGCCAAGCCCTAGGACACGTAAACACTGAAGCTTTCTTT. Protein sequence: CASSQALGHVNTEAFF.

This clone was seen only a few times. The rearrangement uses TRBV7-6 and TRBJ2-7; 7 bases agree with TRBD2. The CDR3 runs to 16 residues. Germline V gene lookup returns CDR1 SGHVS and CDR2 FNYEAQ. The V segment lost 5 bases and the J segment 4 bases; nucleotides outside the gene matches: 14. CDR3: CASSLPPAGGGYEQYF. The CDR3 DNA reads as TGTGCCAGCAGCCTTCCTCCAGCTGGCGGGGGATACGAGCAGTACTTC.

This chain uses TRBV15 with TRBJ1-1; TRBD1 might be the D (6 bases). The CDR3 length is 15 residues. Germline values: CDR1 LNHNV, CDR2 YYDKDF (reference sequence). V was clipped by 3 bases and J by 6 bases, with 17 bases between them. The CDR3 loop is CATSRKRGTTAEAFF. The CDR3 DNA is TGTGCCACCAGCAGGAAGAGGGGGACGACCGCTGAAGCTTTCTTT.

The chain recombines TRBV3-1 (or the pseudogene TRBV3-2) with TRBJ1-5; tentative D call: TRBD1 (6 bases). Trimming left V 4 bases short and J 1 base short, with 11 bases between. The CDR3 is 15 residues long. Germline lookup yields CDR1 LGHDT and CDR2 YNNKEL (reference sequence). CDR3 in amino acids: CASSPTGNSNQPQHF. The CDR3 nucleotides read TGTGCCAGCAGCCCAACAGGGAACAGCAATCAGCCCCAGCATTTT.

This clone has a handful of counts. The rearrangement joins TRBV29-1 to TRBJ2-5, with 12 bases lining up with TRBD2. J lost 4 bases, V lost 2 bases, and 11 bases had no gene match. This CDR3 comprises 17 residues. Germline V CDR1 and CDR2: SQVTM, ANQGSEA. CDR3 nucleotide sequence: TGCAGCGTTGAAACTAGCGGGGGGATCAGTTGGGGAGAGACCCAGTACTTC. This translates into CSVETSGGISWGETQYF.